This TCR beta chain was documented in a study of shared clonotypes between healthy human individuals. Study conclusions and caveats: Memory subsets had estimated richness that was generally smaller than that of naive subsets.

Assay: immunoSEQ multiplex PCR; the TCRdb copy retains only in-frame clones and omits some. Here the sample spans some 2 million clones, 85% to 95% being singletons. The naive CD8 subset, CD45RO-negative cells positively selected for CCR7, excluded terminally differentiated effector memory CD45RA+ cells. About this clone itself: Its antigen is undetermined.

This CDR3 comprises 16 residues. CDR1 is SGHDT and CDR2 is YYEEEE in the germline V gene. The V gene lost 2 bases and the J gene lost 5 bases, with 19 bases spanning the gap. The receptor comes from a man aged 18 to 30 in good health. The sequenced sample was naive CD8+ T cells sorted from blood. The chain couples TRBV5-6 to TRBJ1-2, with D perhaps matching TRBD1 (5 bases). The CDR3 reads CASSLLDSFRGYGYTF. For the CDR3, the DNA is TGTGCCAGCAGCTTATTAGACAGCTTCCGGGGGTATGGCTACACCTTC.